This T cell receptor (beta chain) was obtained from a study of cytomegalovirus exposure and HLA in healthy donors. Study in general: Early released data had around 88 million unique TCRs, all coming from HLA-typed donors. Study-level findings and limits: Many donors shared some public TCRs, even though most TCR sequences were rare.

A note on this clone: Antigen: not known.

Both 60 Vbeta primers and 13 Jbeta primers went into the PCR. Produced via immunoSEQ multiplex PCR; TCRdb's table is partial and in-frame only. The repertoire holds over 100,000 clones, with around 84% as singletons. Germline CDR1 ENHRY, CDR2 SYGVKD. The germline V and J ends were trimmed by 0 bases and 4 bases, with 9 bases remaining between them. The CDR3 has 14 amino acids. This clonotype was obtained from a woman in her twenties or thirties in good health and CMV-seropositive. The specimen was PBMCs. J is TRBJ1-1 and V is TRBV10-3; D is uncertain. CDR3 sequence (DNA): TGTGCCATCAGTGAGTCGGTGGCAGGCACTGAAGCTTTCTTT. Its protein is CAISESVAGTEAFF.